This T cell receptor (beta chain) comes out of a study of T cell changes during pregnancy in multiple sclerosis. Comment on this clone: Distinct nucleotide sequences in the sample also encode this CDR3.

The assay was immunoSEQ multiplex PCR, and TCRdb's table has in-frame clones only and misses some. The sample includes about 40,000 clones, more than 85% of them seen just once. The germline gives CDR1 SGHDT, CDR2 YYEEEE. Trimming took 1 base from V and 6 from J, leaving 5 bases between them. The CDR3 totals 11 residues. The sample was CD4+ T cells from peripheral blood mononuclear cells, taken in the second trimester of pregnancy. The chain couples TRBV5-6 to TRBJ2-7; D not resolved. This receptor was obtained from a female donor in good health, enrolled as a control in a pregnancy study. The CDR3 coding sequence is TGTGCCAGCAGCTTGTTCTCCGAGCAGTACTTC. Encoded protein: CASSLFSEQYF.